This T cell receptor beta chain originates from a study of blood T cell repertoires in COVID-19. Study in general: Sites across the United States, Italy and Spain contributed samples from acute and convalescent COVID-19. In each case, the material was cDNA or gDNA derived from T cells, B-cell-depleted T cells, or PBMCs.

Deletions cut 6 bases from V and 1 base from J, with 7 bases between. CDR1 is LNHDA, CDR2 SQIVND, per germline (reference sequence). This CDR3 comprises 12 residues. Authors' data handling: Reference gene primer amplification yielded estimated nucleated cell counts. Assay used: immunoSEQ multiplex PCR; TCRdb lists only in-frame clones, some missing. D and trimming come from the DNA, and the V and J calls and clone size come from that table. The repertoire holds about 130,000 clones, with roughly four fifths as singletons. The receptor was isolated from a woman aged 55-70 years with acute or convalescent COVID-19. The sample was peripheral blood. The rearrangement uses TRBV19 and TRBJ2-7; D unclear. CDR3 region: CASSTLSYEQYF. The CDR3 DNA is TGTGCCAGTAGCACTCTTTCCTACGAGCAGTACTTC.